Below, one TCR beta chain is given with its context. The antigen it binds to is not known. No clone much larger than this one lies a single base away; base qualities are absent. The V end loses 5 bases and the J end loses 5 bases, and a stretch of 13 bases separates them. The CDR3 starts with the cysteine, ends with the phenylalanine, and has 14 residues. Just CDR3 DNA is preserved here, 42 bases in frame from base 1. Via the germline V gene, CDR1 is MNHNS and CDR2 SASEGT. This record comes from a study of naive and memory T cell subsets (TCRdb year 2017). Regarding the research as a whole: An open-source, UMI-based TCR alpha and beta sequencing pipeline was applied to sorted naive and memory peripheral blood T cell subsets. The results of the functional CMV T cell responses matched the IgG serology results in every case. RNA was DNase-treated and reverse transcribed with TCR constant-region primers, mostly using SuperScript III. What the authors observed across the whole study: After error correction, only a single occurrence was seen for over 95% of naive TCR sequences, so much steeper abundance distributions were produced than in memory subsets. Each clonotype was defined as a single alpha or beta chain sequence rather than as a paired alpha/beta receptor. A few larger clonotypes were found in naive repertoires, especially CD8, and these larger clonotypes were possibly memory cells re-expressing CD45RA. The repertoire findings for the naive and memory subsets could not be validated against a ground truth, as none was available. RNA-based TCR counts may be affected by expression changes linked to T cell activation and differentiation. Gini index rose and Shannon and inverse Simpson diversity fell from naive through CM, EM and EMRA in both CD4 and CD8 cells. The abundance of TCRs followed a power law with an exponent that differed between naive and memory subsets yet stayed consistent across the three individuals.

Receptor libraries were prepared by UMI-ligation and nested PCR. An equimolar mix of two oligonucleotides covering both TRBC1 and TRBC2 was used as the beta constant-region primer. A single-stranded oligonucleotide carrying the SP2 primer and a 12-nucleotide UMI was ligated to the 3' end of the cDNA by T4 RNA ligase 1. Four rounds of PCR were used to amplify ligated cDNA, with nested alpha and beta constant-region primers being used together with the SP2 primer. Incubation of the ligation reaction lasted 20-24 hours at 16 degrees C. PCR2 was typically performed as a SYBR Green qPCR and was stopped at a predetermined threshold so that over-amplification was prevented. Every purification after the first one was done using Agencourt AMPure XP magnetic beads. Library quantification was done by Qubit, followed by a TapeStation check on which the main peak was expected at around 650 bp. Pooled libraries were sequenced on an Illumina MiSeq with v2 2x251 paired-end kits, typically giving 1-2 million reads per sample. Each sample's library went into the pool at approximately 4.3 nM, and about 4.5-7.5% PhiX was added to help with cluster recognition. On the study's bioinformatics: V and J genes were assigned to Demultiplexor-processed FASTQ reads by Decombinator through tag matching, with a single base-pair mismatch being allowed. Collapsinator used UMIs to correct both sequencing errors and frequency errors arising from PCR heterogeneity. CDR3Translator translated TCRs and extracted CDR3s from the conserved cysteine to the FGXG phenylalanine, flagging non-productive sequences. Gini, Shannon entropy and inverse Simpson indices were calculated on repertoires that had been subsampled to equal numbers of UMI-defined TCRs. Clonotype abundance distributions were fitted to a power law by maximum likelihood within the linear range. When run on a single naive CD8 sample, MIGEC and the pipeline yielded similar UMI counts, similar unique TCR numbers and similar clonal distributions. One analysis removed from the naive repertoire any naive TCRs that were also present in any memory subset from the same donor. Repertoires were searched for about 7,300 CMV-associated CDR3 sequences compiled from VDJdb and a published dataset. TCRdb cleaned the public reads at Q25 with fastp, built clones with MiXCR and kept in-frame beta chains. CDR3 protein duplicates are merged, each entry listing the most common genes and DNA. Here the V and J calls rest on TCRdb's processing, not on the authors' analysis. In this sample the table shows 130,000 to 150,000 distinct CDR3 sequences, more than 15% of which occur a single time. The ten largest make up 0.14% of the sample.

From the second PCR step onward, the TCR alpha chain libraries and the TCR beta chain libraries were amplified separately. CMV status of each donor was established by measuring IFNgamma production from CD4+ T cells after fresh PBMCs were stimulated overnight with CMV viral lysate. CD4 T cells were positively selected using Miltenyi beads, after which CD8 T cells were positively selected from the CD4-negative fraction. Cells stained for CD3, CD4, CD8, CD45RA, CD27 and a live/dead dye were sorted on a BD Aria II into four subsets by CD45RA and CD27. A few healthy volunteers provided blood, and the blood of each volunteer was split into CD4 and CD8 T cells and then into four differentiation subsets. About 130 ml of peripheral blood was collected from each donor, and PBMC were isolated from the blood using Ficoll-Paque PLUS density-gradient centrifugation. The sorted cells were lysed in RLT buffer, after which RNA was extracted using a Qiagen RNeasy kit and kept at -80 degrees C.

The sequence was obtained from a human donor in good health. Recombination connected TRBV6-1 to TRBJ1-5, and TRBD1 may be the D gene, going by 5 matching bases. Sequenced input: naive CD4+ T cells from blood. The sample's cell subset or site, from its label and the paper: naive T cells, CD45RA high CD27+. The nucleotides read TGTGCCAGCAGTCCTCTCAGGGATCATCAGCCCCAGCATTTT. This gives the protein CASSPLRDHQPQHF.